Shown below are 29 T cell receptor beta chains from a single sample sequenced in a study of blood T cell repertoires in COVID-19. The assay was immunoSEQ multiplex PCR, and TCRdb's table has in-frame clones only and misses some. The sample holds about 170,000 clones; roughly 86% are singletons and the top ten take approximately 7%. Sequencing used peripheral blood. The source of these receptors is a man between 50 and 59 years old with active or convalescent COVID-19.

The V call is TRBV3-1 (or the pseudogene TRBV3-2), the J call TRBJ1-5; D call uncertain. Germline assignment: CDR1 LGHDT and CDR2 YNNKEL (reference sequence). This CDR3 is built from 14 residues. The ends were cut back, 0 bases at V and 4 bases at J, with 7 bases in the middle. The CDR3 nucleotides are TGTGCCAGCAGCCAAGAGCCGGGAAATCAGCCCCAGCATTTT. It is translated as CASSQEPGNQPQHF.

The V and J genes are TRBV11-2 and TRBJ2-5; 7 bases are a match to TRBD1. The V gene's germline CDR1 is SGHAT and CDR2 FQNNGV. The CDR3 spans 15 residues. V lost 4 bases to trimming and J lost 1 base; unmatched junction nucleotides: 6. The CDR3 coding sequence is TGTGCCAGCAGCTCGGGCGACAGGGTCCAAGAGACCCAGTACTTC. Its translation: CASSSGDRVQETQYF. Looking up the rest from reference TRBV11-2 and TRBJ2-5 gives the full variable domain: EAGVAQSPRYKIIEKRQSVAFWCNPISGHATLYWYQQILGQGPKLLIQFQNNGVVDDSQLPKDRFSAERLKGVDSTLKIQPAKLEDSAVYLCASSSGDRVQETQYFGPGTRLLVL.

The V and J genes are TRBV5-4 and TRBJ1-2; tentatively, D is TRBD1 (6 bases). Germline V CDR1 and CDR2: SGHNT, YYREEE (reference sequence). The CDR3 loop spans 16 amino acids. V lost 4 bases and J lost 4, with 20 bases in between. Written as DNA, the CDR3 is TGTGCCAGCAGCCCGAGACAGACAGGCTACCTCTATGGCTACACCTTC. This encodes CASSPRQTGYLYGYTF.

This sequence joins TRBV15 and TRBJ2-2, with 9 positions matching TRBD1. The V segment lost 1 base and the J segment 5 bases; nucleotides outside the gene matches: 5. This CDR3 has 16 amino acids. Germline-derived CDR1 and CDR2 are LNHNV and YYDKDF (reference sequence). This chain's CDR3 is CATSRAGTGFTGELFF. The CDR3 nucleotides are TGTGCCACCAGCAGAGCCGGGACAGGGTTTACCGGGGAGCTGTTTTTT. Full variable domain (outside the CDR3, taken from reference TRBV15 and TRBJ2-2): DAMVIQNPRYQVTQFGKPVTLSCSQTLNHNVMYWYQQKSSQAPKLLFHYYDKDFNNEADTPDNFQSRRPNTSFCFLDIRSPGLGDTAMYLCATSRAGTGFTGELFFGEGSRLTVL.

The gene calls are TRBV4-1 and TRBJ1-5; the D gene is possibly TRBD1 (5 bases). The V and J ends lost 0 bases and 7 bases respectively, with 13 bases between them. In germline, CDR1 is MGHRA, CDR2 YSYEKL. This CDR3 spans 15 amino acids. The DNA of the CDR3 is TGCGCCAGCAGCCAAGACGGGGGGGGTGGACAGCCCCAGCATTTT. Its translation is CASSQDGGGGQPQHF.

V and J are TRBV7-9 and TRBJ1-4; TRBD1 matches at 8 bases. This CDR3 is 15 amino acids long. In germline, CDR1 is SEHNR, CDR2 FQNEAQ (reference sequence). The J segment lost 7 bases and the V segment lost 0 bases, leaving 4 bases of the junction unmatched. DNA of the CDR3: TGTGCCAGCAGCTTAGCCAGGGGGCTTGGTGAAAAACTGTTTTTT. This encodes CASSLARGLGEKLFF. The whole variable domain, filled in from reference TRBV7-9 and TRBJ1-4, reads DTGVSQNPRHKITKRGQNVTFRCDPISEHNRLYWYRQTLGQGPEFLTYFQNEAQLEKSRLLSDRFSAERPKGSFSTLEIQRTEQGDSAMYLCASSLARGLGEKLFFGSGTQLSVL.

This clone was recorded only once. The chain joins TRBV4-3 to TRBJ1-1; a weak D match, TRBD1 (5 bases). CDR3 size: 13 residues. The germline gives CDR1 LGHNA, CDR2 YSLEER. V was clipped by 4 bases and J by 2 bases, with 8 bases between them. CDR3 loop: CASSPGHNTEAFF. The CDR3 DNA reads TGCGCCAGCAGCCCCGGACATAACACTGAAGCTTTCTTT.

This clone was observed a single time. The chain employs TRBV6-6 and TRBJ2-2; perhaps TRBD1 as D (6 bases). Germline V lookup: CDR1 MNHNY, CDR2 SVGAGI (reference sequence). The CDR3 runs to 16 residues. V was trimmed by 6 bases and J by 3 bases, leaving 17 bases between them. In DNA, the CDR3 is TGTGCCAGCAGCCCTTTAAGTCAGGGGTACACCGGGGAGCTGTTTTTT. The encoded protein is CASSPLSQGYTGELFF.

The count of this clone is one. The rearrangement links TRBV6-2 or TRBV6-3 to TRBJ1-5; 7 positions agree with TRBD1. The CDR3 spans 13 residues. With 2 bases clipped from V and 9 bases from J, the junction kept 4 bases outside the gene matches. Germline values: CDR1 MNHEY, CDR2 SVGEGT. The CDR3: CASSYRDSRPQHF. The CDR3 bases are TGTGCCAGCAGTTACCGGGACAGTAGGCCCCAGCATTTT.

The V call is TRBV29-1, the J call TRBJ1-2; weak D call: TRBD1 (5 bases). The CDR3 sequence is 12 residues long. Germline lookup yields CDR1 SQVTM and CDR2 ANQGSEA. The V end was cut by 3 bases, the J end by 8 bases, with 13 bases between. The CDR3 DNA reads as TGCAGCGTTGATGGAGGGGTCATGGGCTACACCTTC. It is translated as CSVDGGVMGYTF.

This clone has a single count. The CDR3 DNA reads as TGTGCCAGTACCGTACCGTGGGGGGGGAACACTGAAGCTTTCTTT. It is translated as CASTVPWGGNTEAFF. V is TRBV19 and J is TRBJ1-1, with a tentative D call TRBD1 (5 bases). This CDR3 region has 15 residues. The V end lost 7 bases, the J end lost 1 base, and 16 bases lay between the germline ends. Germline values: CDR1 LNHDA, CDR2 SQIVND (reference sequence). Together with reference TRBV19 and TRBJ1-1, the CDR3 gives the full variable domain: DGGITQSPKYLFRKEGQNVTLSCEQNLNHDAMYWYRQDPGQGLRLIYYSQIVNDFQKGDIAEGYSVSREKKESFPLTVTSAQKNPTAFYLCASTVPWGGNTEAFFGQGTRLTVV.

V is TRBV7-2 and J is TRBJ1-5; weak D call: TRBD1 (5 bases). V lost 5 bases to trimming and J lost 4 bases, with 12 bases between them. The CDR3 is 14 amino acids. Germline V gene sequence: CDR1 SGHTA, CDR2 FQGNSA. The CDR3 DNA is TGTGCCAGCAGCCGTTTGGGGCCTAATCAGCCCCAGCATTTT. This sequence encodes CASSRLGPNQPQHF.

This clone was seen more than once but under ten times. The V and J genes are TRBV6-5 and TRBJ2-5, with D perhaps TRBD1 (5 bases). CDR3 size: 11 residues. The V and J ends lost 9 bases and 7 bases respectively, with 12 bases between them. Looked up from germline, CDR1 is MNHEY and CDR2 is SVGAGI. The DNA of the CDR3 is TGTGCCAGTCAGGGTTCGTGGACCCAGTACTTC. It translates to CASQGSWTQYF.

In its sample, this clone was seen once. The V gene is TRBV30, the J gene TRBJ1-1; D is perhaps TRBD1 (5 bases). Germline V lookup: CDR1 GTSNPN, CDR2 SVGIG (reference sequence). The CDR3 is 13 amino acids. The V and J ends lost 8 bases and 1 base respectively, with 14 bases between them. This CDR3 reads CAGLLGGNTEAFF. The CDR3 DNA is TGTGCCGGGCTCCTGGGGGGGAACACTGAAGCTTTCTTT.

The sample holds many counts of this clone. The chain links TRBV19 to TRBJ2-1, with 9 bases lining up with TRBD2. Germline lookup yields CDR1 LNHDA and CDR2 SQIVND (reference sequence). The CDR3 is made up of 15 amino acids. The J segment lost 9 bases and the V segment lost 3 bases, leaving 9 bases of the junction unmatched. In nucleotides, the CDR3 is TGTGCCAGTAGTATCGCTAGCGGGAAGGGGATTGAGCAGTTCTTC. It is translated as CASSIASGKGIEQFF.

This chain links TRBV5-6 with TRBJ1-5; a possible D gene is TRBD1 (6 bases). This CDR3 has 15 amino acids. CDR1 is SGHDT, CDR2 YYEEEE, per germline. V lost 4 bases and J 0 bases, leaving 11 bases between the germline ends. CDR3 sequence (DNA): TGTGCCAGCAGCCGGACAGCTTATAGCAATCAGCCCCAGCATTTT. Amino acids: CASSRTAYSNQPQHF.

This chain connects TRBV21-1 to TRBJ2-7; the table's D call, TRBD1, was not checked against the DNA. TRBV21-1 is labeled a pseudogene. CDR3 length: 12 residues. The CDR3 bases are TGTGCCAGCGACAGGGGCAGCTACGAGCAGTACTTC. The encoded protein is CASDRGSYEQYF.

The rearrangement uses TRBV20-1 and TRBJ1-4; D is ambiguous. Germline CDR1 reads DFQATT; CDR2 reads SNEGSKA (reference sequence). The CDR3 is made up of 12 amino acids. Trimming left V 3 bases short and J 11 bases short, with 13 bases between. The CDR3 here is CSASDGTGKLFF. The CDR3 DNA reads TGCAGTGCTAGTGACGGCACGGGGAAACTGTTTTTT.

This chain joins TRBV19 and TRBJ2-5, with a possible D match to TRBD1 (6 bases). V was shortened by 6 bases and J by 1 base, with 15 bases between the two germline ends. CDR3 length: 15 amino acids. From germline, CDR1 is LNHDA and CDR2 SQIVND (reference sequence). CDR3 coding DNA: TGTGCCAGTAGCGCTGCCGGGACAACCCAAGAGACCCAGTACTTC. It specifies CASSAAGTTQETQYF.

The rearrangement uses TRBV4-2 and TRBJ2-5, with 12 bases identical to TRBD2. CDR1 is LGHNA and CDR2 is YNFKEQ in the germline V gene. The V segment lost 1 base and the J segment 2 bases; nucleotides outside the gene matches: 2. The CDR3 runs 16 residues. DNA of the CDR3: TGTGCCAGCAGCCAAGCCGGGACTAGCGGGCAAGAGACCCAGTACTTC. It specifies CASSQAGTSGQETQYF.

The CDR3 spells CASSLVARVNTGELFF. The CDR3 DNA reads as TGTGCCAGCAGCTTAGTCGCCAGGGTGAACACCGGGGAGCTGTTTTTT. J is TRBJ2-2 and V is TRBV7-8; D is perhaps TRBD1 (5 bases). The CDR3 has 16 amino acids. CDR1 SGHVS and CDR2 FQNEAQ come from the germline V gene. The V end was cut by 1 base, the J end by 1 base, with 10 bases between.

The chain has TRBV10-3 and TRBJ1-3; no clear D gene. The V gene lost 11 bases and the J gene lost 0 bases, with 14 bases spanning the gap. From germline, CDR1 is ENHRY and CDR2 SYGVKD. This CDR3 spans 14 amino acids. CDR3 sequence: CAVAAEFSGNTIYF. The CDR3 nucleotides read TGTGCCGTGGCGGCAGAATTCTCTGGAAACACCATATATTTT.

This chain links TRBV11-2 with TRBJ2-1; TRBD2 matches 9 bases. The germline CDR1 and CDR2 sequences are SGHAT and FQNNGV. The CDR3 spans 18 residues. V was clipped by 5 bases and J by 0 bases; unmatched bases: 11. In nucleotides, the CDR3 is TGTGCCAGCAGCCACTATAGTAGCGGGGGTGGCTCCTACAATGAGCAGTTCTTC. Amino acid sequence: CASSHYSSGGGSYNEQFF.

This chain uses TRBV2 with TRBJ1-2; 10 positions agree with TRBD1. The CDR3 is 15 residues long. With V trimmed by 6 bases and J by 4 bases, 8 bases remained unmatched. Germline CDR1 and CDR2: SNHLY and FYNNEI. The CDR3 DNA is TGTGCCAGCAGCCGTGGACAGGGGGGTTTCTATGGCTACACCTTC. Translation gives CASSRGQGGFYGYTF.

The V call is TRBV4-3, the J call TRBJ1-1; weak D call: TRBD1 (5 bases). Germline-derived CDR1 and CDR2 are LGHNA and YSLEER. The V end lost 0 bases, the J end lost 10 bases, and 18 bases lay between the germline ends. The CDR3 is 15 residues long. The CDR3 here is CASSQDWGPGVSAFF. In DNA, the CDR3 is TGCGCCAGCAGCCAAGATTGGGGCCCGGGGGTTTCAGCTTTCTTT.

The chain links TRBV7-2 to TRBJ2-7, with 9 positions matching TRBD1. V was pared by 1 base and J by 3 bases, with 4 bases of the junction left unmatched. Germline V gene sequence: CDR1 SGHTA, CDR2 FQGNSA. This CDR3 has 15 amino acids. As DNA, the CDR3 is TGTGCCAGCAGCTTAGGAGGGACAGGGTACTACGAGCAGTACTTC. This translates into CASSLGGTGYYEQYF.

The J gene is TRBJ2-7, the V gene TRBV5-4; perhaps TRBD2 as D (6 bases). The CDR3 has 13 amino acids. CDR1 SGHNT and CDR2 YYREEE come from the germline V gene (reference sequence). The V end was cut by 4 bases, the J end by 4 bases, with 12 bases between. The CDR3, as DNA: TGTGCCAGCAGCACCGGGACTCTTTACGAGCAGTACTTC. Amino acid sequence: CASSTGTLYEQYF.

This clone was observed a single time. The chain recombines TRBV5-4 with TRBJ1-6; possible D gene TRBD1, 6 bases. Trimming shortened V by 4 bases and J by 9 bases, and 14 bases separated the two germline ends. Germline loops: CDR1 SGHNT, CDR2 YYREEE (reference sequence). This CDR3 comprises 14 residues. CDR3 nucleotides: TGTGCCAGCAGCCCCGGGACATCAAGTTCACCCCTCCACTTT. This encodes CASSPGTSSSPLHF.

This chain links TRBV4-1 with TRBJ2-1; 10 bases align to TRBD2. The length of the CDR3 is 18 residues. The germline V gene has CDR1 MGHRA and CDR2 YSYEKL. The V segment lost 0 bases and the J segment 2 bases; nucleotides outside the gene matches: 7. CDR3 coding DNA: TGCGCCAGCAGCCAAGATGGGAGCGGGAGGGCCGCCTACAATGAGCAGTTCTTC. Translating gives CASSQDGSGRAAYNEQFF.